The entry below gives a single T cell receptor beta chain sequence along with its context. Its antigen is unknown. Only in-frame clones appear in the TCRdb table, and some are missing; sequencing was by immunoSEQ multiplex PCR. Seen here are roughly 150,000 clones, about nine tenths observed once, and the top ten hold around 3.8%. This sample stems from a study of T cell responses to AZD1222 COVID-19 vaccine. Germline V gene lookup returns CDR1 LGHDT and CDR2 YNNKEL (reference sequence). The CDR3 runs 16 residues. V lost 1 base to trimming and J lost 8 bases; unmatched junction nucleotides: 6. Study results and limitations: Elevations in Spike-specific TCR breadth and depth followed administration of two AZD1222 doses. Donors, mostly white British, included more females; clonal diversity was possibly underestimated.

The clonotype was recovered from an adult who received the AZD1222 COVID-19 vaccine. Sample: peripheral blood, taken 28 days after the second AZD1222 dose. The rearrangement links TRBV3-1 (or the pseudogene TRBV3-2) to TRBJ2-1, with 12 bases fitting TRBD2. CDR3 DNA: TGTGCCAGCAGCCAAGGGCTAGCGGGAGGGTTTGATGAGCAGTTCTTC. Translation: CASSQGLAGGFDEQFF.